A selection of T cell receptor beta chains follows, all from one sample in a study of blood T cell repertoires in COVID-19. The table came from immunoSEQ multiplex PCR; TCRdb's copy has only in-frame clones and leaves some out. The table shows 330,000 or so clones, with more than 85% occurring only once. Sequencing input: PBMCs or T cells enriched from blood (not recorded which). These receptors were obtained from a woman aged 25-40 years who had recovered from COVID-19. The CDR3 runs from the conserved cysteine through the conserved F or W. Some rows have no size entry. The others give once, few or many, or a class for an expanded clone.

v_call	clone_size	j_call	cdr3_aa
TRBV18	-	TRBJ2-1	CASSPWTSAYNEQFF
TRBV24-1	once	TRBJ2-2	CATSDTGRVTGELFF
TRBV2	-	TRBJ2-2	CASTSAGTGGDLAGELFF
TRBV13	once	TRBJ2-1	CASSLRDRGYNEQFF
TRBV15	-	TRBJ1-6	CATSGSRGSPLHF
TRBV13	-	TRBJ2-4	CASSSIQQDAKNIQYF
TRBV18	-	TRBJ2-1	CASSDGLAAYNEQFF
TRBV30	-	TRBJ1-1	CAWSTGAERTEAFF
TRBV11-2	-	TRBJ2-1	CASSFDGLAGSNEQFF
TRBV12-3/TRBV12-4	-	TRBJ2-7	CASKGQAYEQYF
TRBV6-5	-	TRBJ2-7	CASSYALAGGYEQYF
TRBV5-1	-	TRBJ2-3	CASSPGTTGTDTQYF